Below, 18 T cell receptor beta chains from the same sample are listed, as sequenced in a study of radiotherapy plus CTLA-4 blockade in lung cancer. TCRdb's copy holds only in-frame clones and misses some; the assay was immunoSEQ multiplex PCR. The sample contains about 83,000 clones, 78% of which appear only once. This specimen was peripheral blood, taken from a patient treated with radiotherapy plus ipilimumab. These receptors came from a human donor with non-small cell lung cancer who had a partial response to radiotherapy plus ipilimumab. Some clones in this sample may be carry-over from other donors' samples.

The rearrangement joins TRBV19 to TRBJ2-5, with 7 positions matching TRBD1. TRBJ2-7 explains the end of the DNA better; the J call may be wrong. The germline V gene has CDR1 LNHDA and CDR2 SQIVND (reference sequence). The CDR3 has 15 amino acids. The CDR3 region has the DNA TGTGCCAGTAGTATAGATCTCGGACAGGCCTACGAGCAGTACTTC. As protein: CASSIDLGQAYEQYF.

As for this clone: The germline gene is not matched at one end of the junction; a read error may be the cause. J is TRBJ2-7 and V is TRBV28; 8 nucleotides align to TRBD2. Germline V CDR1 and CDR2: MDHEN, SYDVKM. This CDR3 has 14 residues. CDR3 in amino acids: CASSTRGGGHEPYF. Written as DNA, the CDR3 is TGTGCCAGCAGTACCCGGGGGGGAGGCCACGAGCCGTACTTC.

V usage is TRBV27 and J usage is TRBJ2-1; TRBD2 aligns across 7 bases. J was trimmed by 10 bases and V by 4 bases; bases with no gene match: 16. The CDR3 contains 16 residues. Germline assignment: CDR1 MNHEY and CDR2 SMNVEV (reference sequence). The CDR3 protein is CASSSGYSGLGGEQFF. CDR3 nucleotides: TGTGCCAGCAGTTCCGGTTATAGCGGGTTGGGGGGAGAGCAGTTCTTC.

V usage is TRBV28 and J usage is TRBJ2-7; D perhaps matches TRBD2 (5 bases). This CDR3 comprises 14 residues. V was pared by 6 bases and J by 2 bases, with 14 bases between. CDR1 and CDR2 (germline): MDHEN, SYDVKM. As DNA, the CDR3 is TGTGCCAGCAGGGATGGCGGGCGCACCTACGAGCAGTACTTC. It encodes CASRDGGRTYEQYF.

This clone was observed a few times. The J gene is TRBJ1-4, the V gene TRBV4-3; 7 positions match TRBD1. CDR1 and CDR2 from the germline V gene are LGHNA and YSLEER. The CDR3 spans 15 residues. V gave up 0 bases and J gave up 11 bases; unmatched junction bases: 9. The CDR3 sequence is CASSQDTGQGGKLFF. The CDR3 nucleotides are TGCGCCAGCAGCCAAGATACGGGGCAGGGGGGCAAACTGTTTTTT.

The V call is TRBV5-1, the J call TRBJ2-7; D perhaps matches TRBD2 (6 bases). The CDR3 covers 14 residues. Germline loops: CDR1 SGHRS, CDR2 YFSETQ. With 2 bases removed from V and 5 bases from J, the gap between germline ends came to 14 bases. CDR3 DNA sequence: TGCGCCAGCAGCTTACGGGAGATTACCCACGAGCAGTACTTC. Protein: CASSLREITHEQYF.

The CDR3 DNA reads TGCACCAGCAGCCAACTGATTCGGGACGCTTTGCTGCGGGGGGTTCTCCGGGACTACGAGCAGTACTTC. Its translation: CTSSQLIRDALLRGVLRDYEQYF. The chain joins TRBV1 to TRBJ2-7; the table calls TRBD2, which could not be checked here. TRBV1 counts as a pseudogene. CDR3 length equals 23 residues.

V and J are TRBV29-1 and TRBJ2-3; possible D gene TRBD1, 6 bases. This CDR3 is 14 amino acids long. Germline V gene lookup returns CDR1 SQVTM and CDR2 ANQGSEA. Deletions cut 6 bases from V and 0 bases from J, with 13 bases between. The CDR3: CSVSGVGSTDTQYF. CDR3 DNA sequence: TGCAGCGTCTCAGGGGTTGGTAGCACAGATACGCAGTATTTT.

This clone was counted between two and nine times. The chain recombines TRBV28 with TRBJ2-7; D is ambiguous. Trimming left V 6 bases short and J 1 base short, with 10 bases between. The CDR3 contains 13 residues. The germline CDR1 and CDR2 sequences are MDHEN and SYDVKM. This CDR3 reads CASRSTRSYEQYF. The CDR3 bases are TGTGCCAGCAGATCGACTCGTTCCTACGAGCAGTACTTC.

This sequence joins TRBV18 and TRBJ2-2, with D possibly matching TRBD2 (6 bases). Trimming cost V 3 bases and J 6 bases, with 17 bases left between them. The CDR3 length is 16 residues. Germline-derived CDR1 and CDR2 are KGHSH and LQKENI. CDR3: CASSPAGDSLSGELFF. In DNA, the CDR3 is TGTGCCAGCTCACCCGCCGGGGACTCCCTGTCCGGGGAGCTGTTTTTT.

This clone turned up a few times. The V and J genes are TRBV4-1 and TRBJ1-3; 7 nucleotides match TRBD1. The ends lost 0 bases at V and 4 bases at J; junction bases unmatched: 18. The CDR3 covers 20 residues. Germline V gene sequence: CDR1 MGHRA, CDR2 YSYEKL. As DNA, the CDR3 is TGCGCCAGCAGCCAAGATCCCGGACAGGTACCTCTTCCTTGGGGAAACACCATATATTTT. This gives the protein CASSQDPGQVPLPWGNTIYF.

The rearrangement links TRBV7-2 to TRBJ2-1, with 10 bases that match TRBD1. CDR1 is SGHTA and CDR2 is FQGNSA in the germline V gene. V gave up 0 bases and J gave up 8 bases; unmatched junction bases: 7. The CDR3 length is 16 residues. The CDR3 region has the DNA TGTGCCAGCAGCTTAGCGCCGGGACAGGGGTTGGATGAGCAGTTCTTC. It specifies CASSLAPGQGLDEQFF.

V usage is TRBV5-4 and J usage is TRBJ2-3, with 8 bases that match TRBD1. CDR1 and CDR2 from the germline V gene are SGHNT and YYREEE (reference sequence). This CDR3 spans 15 amino acids. The V gene end was trimmed by 0 bases and the J gene end by 5 bases; junction bases not matched to a gene: 5. CDR3 nucleotide sequence: TGTGCCAGCAGCTTGGAGACAGGGGCACTAGATACGCAGTATTTT. Protein product: CASSLETGALDTQYF.

The chain employs TRBV10-1 and TRBJ2-2; 8 nucleotides agree with TRBD2. J was trimmed by 6 bases and V by 3 bases; bases with no gene match: 6. The CDR3 sequence is 15 residues long. Per germline, CDR1 WNHNN and CDR2 SYGVQD (reference sequence). In DNA form, the CDR3 reads TGCGCCAGCAGTGATGGACTAGCAGCCCCCGGGGAGCTGTTTTTT. This codes for CASSDGLAAPGELFF.

This clone was recorded only once. V gene TRBV6-5 combines with J gene TRBJ1-6; 7 bases are shared with TRBD1. V lost 5 bases to trimming and J lost 9 bases; unmatched junction nucleotides: 7. CDR3 length equals 14 residues. Germline V CDR1 and CDR2: MNHEY, SVGAGI. The CDR3 sequence is CASSAQGGLSPLHF. DNA of the CDR3: TGTGCCAGCAGTGCCCAGGGGGGTCTTTCACCCCTCCACTTT.

In its sample, this clone was seen once. J is TRBJ2-3 and V is TRBV19; a weak D match, TRBD2 (7 bases). Trimming stripped 5 bases from V and 2 bases from J, with 17 bases between. CDR1 is LNHDA and CDR2 is SQIVND in the germline V gene (reference sequence). This CDR3 is built from 16 residues. The CDR3 DNA sequence: TGTGCCAGTAGTTTACTAGGGGGGGAAACCACAGATACGCAGTATTTT. Translated: CASSLLGGETTDTQYF.

Details on this clone: At one boundary the junction diverges from the germline segment, which might be a read error. The chain joins TRBV2 to TRBJ2-3; possible D gene TRBD2, 5 bases. The CDR3 is 13 amino acids. Germline assignment: CDR1 SNHLY and CDR2 FYNNEI. CDR3 nucleotide sequence: TGTGCCAGCACTGAAAGCGGTCTCGATACGCAGTATTTT. This translates into CASTESGLDTQYF.

This chain joins TRBV4-2 and TRBJ2-1; 10 bases are shared with TRBD2. The germline V gene has CDR1 LGHNA and CDR2 YNFKEQ. V dropped 6 bases and J dropped 2; count of bases not matched to a gene: 4. The length of the CDR3 is 15 residues. CDR3 amino acids: CASRPSGGAYNEQFF. The CDR3 DNA follows: TGTGCCAGCAGACCGAGCGGGGGGGCCTACAATGAGCAGTTCTTC.